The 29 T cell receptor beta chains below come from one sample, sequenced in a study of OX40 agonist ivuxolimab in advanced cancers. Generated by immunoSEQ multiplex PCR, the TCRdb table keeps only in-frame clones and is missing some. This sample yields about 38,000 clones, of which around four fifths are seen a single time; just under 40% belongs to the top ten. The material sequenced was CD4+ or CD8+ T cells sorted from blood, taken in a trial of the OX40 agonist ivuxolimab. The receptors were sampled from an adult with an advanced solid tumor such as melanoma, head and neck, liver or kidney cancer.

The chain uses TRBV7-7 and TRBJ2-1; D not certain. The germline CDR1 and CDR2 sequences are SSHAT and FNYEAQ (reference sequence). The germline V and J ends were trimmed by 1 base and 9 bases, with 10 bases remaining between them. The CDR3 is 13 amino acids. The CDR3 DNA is TGTGCCAGCAGCTTAGGGTTGGGTGGTGAGCAGTTCTTC. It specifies CASSLGLGGEQFF.

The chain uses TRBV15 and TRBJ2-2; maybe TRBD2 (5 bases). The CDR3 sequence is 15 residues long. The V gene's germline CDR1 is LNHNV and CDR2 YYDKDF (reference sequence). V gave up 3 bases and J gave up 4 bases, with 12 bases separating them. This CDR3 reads CATSSVTRGTGELFF. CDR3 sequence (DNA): TGTGCCACCAGCAGCGTTACTCGGGGCACCGGGGAGCTGTTTTTT.

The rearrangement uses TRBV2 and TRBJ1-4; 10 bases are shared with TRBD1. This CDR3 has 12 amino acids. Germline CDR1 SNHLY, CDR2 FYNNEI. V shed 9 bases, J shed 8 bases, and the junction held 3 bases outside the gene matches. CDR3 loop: CARRDRGEKLFF. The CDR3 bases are TGTGCCAGGAGGGACAGGGGCGAAAAACTGTTTTTT.

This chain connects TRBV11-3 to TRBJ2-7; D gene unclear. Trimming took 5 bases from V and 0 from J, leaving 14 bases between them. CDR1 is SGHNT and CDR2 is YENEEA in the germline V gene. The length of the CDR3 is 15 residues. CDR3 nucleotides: TGTGCCAGCAGCCAAGGTCCGTCAAGCTCCTACGAGCAGTACTTC. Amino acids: CASSQGPSSSYEQYF.

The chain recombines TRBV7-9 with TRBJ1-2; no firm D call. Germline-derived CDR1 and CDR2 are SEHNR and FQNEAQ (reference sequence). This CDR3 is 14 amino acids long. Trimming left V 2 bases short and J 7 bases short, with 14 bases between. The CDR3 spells CASSLIGTSSGYTF. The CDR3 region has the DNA TGTGCCAGCAGCTTAATAGGCACCTCAAGTGGCTACACCTTC. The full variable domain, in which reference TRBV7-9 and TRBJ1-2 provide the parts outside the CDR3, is DTGVSQNPRHKITKRGQNVTFRCDPISEHNRLYWYRQTLGQGPEFLTYFQNEAQLEKSRLLSDRFSAERPKGSFSTLEIQRTEQGDSAMYLCASSLIGTSSGYTFGSGTRLTVV.

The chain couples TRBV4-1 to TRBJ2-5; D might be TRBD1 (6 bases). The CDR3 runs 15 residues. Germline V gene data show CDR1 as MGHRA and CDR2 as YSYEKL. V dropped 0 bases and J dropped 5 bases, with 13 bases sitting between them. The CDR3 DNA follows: TGCGCCAGCAGCCAAGATACCCCAGGGGCTGAGACCCAGTACTTC. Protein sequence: CASSQDTPGAETQYF.

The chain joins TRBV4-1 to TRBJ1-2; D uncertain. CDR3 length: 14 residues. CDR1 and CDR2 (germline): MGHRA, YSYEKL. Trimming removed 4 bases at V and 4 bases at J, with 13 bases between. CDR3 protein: CASSPMGASYGYTF. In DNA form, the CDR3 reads TGCGCCAGCAGCCCAATGGGTGCGAGCTATGGCTACACCTTC.

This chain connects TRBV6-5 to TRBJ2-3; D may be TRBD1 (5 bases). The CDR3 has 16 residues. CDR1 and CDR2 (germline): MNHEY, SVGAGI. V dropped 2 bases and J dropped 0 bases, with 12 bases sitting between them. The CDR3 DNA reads TGTGCCAGCAGTTACACCCAGGGAAGTAGCACAGATACGCAGTATTTT. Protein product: CASSYTQGSSTDTQYF.

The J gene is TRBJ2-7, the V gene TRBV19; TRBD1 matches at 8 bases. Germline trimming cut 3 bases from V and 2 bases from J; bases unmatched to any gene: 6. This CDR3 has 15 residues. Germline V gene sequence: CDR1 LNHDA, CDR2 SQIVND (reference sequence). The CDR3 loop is CASSIQGAPTYEQYF. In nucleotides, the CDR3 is TGTGCCAGTAGTATTCAGGGGGCCCCTACCTACGAGCAGTACTTC.

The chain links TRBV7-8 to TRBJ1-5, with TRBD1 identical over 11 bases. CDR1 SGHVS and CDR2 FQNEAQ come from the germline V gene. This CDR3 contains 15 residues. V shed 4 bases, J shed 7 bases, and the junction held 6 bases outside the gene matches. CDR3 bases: TGTGCCAGCAGCTCCGGACAGGGGGCTCGCCAGCCCCAGCATTTT. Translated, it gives CASSSGQGARQPQHF. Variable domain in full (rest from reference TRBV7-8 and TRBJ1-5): GAGVSQSPRYKVAKRGQDVALRCDPISGHVSLFWYQQALGQGPEFLTYFQNEAQLDKSGLPSDRFFAERPEGSVSTLKIQRTQQEDSAVYLCASSSGQGARQPQHFGDGTRLSIL.

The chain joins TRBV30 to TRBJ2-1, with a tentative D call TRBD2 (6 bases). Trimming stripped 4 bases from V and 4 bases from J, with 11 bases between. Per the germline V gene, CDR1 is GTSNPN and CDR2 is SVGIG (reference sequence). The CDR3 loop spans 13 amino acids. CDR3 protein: CAWTSGGYNEQFF. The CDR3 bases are TGTGCCTGGACCAGCGGAGGGTACAATGAGCAGTTCTTC.

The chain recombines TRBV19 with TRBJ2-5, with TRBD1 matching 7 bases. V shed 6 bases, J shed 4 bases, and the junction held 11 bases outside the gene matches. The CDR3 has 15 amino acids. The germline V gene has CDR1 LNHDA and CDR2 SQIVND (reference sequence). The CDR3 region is CASSPGTANVETQYF. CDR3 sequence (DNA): TGTGCCAGTAGCCCCGGGACAGCAAACGTAGAGACCCAGTACTTC.

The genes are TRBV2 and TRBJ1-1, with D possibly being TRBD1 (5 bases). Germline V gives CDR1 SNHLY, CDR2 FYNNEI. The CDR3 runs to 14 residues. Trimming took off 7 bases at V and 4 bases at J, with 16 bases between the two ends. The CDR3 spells CASMMQGGFTEAFF. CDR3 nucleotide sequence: TGTGCCAGCATGATGCAGGGCGGTTTCACTGAAGCTTTCTTT.

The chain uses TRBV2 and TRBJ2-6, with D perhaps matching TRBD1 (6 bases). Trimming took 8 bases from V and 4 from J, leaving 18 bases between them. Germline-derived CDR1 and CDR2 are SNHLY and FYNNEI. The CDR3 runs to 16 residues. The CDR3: CASQQSRDTGANVLTF. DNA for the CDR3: TGTGCCAGCCAACAATCAAGGGACACGGGGGCCAACGTCCTGACTTTC.

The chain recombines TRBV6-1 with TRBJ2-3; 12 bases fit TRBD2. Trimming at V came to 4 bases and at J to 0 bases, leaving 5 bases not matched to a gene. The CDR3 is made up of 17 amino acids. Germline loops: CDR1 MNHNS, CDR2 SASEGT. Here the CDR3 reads CASSGASGRVSTDTQYF. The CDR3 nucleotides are TGTGCCAGCAGTGGGGCTAGCGGGAGGGTTAGCACAGATACGCAGTATTTT.

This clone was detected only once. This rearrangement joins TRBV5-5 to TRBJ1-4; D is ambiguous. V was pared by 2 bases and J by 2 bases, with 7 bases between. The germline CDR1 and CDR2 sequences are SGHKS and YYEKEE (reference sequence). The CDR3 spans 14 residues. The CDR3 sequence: CASSFTYTNEKLFF. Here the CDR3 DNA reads TGTGCCAGCAGCTTTACCTATACTAATGAAAAACTGTTTTTT.

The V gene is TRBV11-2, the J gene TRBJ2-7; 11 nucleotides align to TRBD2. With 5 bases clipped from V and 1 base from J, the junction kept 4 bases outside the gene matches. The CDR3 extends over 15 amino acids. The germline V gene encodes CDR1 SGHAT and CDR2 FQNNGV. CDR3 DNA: TGTGCCAGCAGCCCGGGACTAGCGGCGTCCTACGAGCAGTACTTC. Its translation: CASSPGLAASYEQYF.

The CDR3 nucleotides read TGTGCCATCAGTGATGGTGGGACCTACGAGCAGTACTTC. Protein: CAISDGGTYEQYF. The V and J genes are TRBV10-3 and TRBJ2-7; D is unresolved. CDR1 is ENHRY, CDR2 SYGVKD, per germline. Trimming stripped 3 bases from V and 2 bases from J, with 8 bases between. This CDR3 has 13 amino acids.

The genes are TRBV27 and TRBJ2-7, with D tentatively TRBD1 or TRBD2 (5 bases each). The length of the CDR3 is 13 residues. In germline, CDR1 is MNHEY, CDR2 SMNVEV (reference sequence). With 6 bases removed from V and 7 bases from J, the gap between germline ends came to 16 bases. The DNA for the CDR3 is TGTGCCAGCAGGGGGGACCCGACGACGGAGCAGTACTTC. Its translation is CASRGDPTTEQYF.

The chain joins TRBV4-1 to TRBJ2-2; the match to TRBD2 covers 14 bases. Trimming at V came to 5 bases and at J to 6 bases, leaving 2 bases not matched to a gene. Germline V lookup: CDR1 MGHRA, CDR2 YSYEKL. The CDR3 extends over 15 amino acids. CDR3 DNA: TGCGCCAGCAGCAAGGGACTAGCGGGAGCCGGGGAGCTGTTTTTT. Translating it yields CASSKGLAGAGELFF.

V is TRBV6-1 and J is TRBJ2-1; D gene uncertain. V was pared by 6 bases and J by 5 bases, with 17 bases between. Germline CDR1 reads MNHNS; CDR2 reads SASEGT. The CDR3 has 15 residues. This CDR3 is CASSVAHLLDNEQFF. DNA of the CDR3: TGTGCCAGCAGCGTCGCTCATCTCCTGGACAATGAGCAGTTCTTC.

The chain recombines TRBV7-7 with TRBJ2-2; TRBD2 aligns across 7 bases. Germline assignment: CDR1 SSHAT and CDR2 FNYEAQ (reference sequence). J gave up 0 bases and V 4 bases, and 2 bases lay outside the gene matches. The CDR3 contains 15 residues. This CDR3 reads CASSSLATNTGELFF. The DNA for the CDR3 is TGTGCCAGCAGCTCACTAGCGACGAACACCGGGGAGCTGTTTTTT.

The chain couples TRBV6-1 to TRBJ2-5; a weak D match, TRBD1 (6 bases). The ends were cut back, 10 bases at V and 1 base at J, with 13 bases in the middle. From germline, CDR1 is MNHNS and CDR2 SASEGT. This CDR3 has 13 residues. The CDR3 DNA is TGTGCCACCAGAGGGGACACCCAAGAGACCCAGTACTTC. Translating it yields CATRGDTQETQYF.

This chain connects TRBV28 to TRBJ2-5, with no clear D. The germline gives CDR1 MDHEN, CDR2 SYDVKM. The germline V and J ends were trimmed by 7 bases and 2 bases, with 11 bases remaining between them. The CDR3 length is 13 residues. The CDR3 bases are TGTGCCAGCATGTCAGGCCTTCAAGAGACCCAGTACTTC. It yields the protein CASMSGLQETQYF.

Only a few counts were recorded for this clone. The CDR3 protein is CASSFPGRGRPETQYF. CDR3 sequence (DNA): TGTGCCAGTAGTTTCCCGGGGAGGGGGCGCCCCGAGACCCAGTACTTC. V usage is TRBV19 and J usage is TRBJ2-5, with D perhaps given as TRBD1 or TRBD2 (7 bases each). The CDR3 loop spans 16 amino acids. Germline V CDR1 and CDR2: LNHDA, SQIVND (reference sequence). Trimming removed 5 bases at V and 5 bases at J, with 21 bases between.

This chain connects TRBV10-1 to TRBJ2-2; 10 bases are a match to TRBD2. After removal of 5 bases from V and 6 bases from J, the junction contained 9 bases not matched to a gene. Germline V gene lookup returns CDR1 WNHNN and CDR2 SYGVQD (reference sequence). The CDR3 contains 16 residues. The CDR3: CASSRGTAGGPGELFF. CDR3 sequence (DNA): TGCGCCAGCAGTCGCGGTACAGCGGGGGGGCCCGGGGAGCTGTTTTTT.

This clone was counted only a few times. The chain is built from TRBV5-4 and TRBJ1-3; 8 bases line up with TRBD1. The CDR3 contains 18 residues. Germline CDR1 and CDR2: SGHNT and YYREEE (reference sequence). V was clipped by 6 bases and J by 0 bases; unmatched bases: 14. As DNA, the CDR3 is TGTGCCAGCACCAATCTAAGACAGGGGCCAAGCTCTGGAAACACCATATATTTT. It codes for CASTNLRQGPSSGNTIYF.

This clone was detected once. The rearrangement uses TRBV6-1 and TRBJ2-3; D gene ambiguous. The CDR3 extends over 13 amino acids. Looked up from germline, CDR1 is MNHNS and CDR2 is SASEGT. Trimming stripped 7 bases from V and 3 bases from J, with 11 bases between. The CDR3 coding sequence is TGTGCCAGCATAAACTGGAAGACAGATACGCAGTATTTT. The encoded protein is CASINWKTDTQYF.

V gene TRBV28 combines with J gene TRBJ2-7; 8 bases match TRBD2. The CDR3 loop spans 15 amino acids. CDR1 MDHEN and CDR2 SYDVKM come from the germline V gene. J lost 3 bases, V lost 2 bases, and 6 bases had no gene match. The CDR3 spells CASSLGGGSHYEQYF. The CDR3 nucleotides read TGTGCCAGCAGTTTAGGCGGGGGGTCACACTACGAGCAGTACTTC.